This is a list of T cell receptor beta chains from one sample in a study of T cells in Graves' hyperthyroidism and ophthalmopathy. Each CDR3 protein is one row after TCRdb ran MiXCR on the multiplex PCR reads. This repertoire shows nearly 600,000 distinct CDR3 sequences, 12% to 15% found once; its top ten account for roughly 7%. Sequences were obtained from blood. These receptors all come from a woman between 18 and 29 years old with Graves' ophthalmopathy. CDR3s include the opening cysteine and the closing phenylalanine or tryptophan. Fields, in order: V gene, D gene, J gene, clone size, CDR3 DNA, CDR3 protein. The D gene is left open where the match is weak. Clone size is not always given. Where it is, it says once, few, many or a class for expanded clones.

>TRBV2|TRBD1|TRBJ1-1|many
TGTGCCAGCACAGGGACAGGGGGCATGTTAGTCCCAGAAGCTTTCTTT
CASTGTGGMLVPEAFF
>TRBV7-2|.|TRBJ2-1|many
TGTGCCAGCAGCTTGCCACCCCAGACCGAGCAGTTCTTC
CASSLPPQTEQFF
>TRBV6-1|.|TRBJ1-1|many
TGTGCCAGCAGGCAGGGATTCATGAACACTGAAGCTTTCTTT
CASRQGFMNTEAFF
>TRBV2|.|TRBJ1-4|many
TGTGCCAGCAGTGCGTATGAAAAACTGTTTTTT
CASSAYEKLFF
>TRBV3-1|TRBD2|TRBJ2-7|few
TGTGCCAGCAGCCAAGGACAATGGGCTAGCGGGAGAATAATTGGCGGCCACGAGCAGTACTTC
CASSQGQWASGRIIGGHEQYF
>TRBV2|.|TRBJ2-1|many
TGTGCCAGCAACGAGCTAAGGGCTCCCGGGAATGAGCAGTTCTTC
CASNELRAPGNEQFF
>TRBV20-1|.|TRBJ2-7|many
TGCAGTGCTAGAGATTGGTCCGGGACCTACGAGCAGTACTTC
CSARDWSGTYEQYF
>TRBV6-1|TRBD1|TRBJ1-2|many
TGTGCCAGCAGTTCCCAAGGGACAGGGTACTATGGCTACACCTTC
CASSSQGTGYYGYTF
>TRBV9|.|TRBJ1-1|.
TGTGCCAGCAGCGTAGAGAAGATGAACACTGAAGCTTTCTTT
CASSVEKMNTEAFF
>TRBV7-9|.|TRBJ2-3|many
TGTGCCAGCAGCCGGACGGGCACAGATACGCAGTATTTT
CASSRTGTDTQYF
>TRBV3-1|TRBD2|TRBJ2-3|many
TGTGCCAGCAGCCAAGGACTAGCGGGTTTGTATACGCAGTATTTT
CASSQGLAGLYTQYF
>TRBV7-2|TRBD2|TRBJ2-1|few
TGTGCCAGCAGAGGACTAGCGGGAAGGTATGAGCAGTTCTTC
CASRGLAGRYEQFF
>TRBV30|.|TRBJ2-3|.
TGTGCCTGGCCCGTCGTAGCCACAGATACGCAGTATTTT
CAWPVVATDTQYF
>TRBV29-1|TRBD1|TRBJ1-1|many
TGCAGCGTTGGACAGGGGCCTAACACTGAAGCTTTCTTT
CSVGQGPNTEAFF
>TRBV20-1|TRBD1|TRBJ2-7|few
TGCAGTGCTAGCCCCACCGGGACAGGGGCCTACGAGCAGTACTTC
CSASPTGTGAYEQYF
>TRBV7-2|.|TRBJ2-1|.
TGTGCCAGCAGCTTCTCCGCGCCGCCCTACAATGAGCAGTTCTTC
CASSFSAPPYNEQFF
>TRBV29-1|.|TRBJ1-4|few
TGCAGCGTCGCCGGCTCAAACTCACGGGGAAGGGAAAAACTGTTTTTT
CSVAGSNSRGREKLFF
>TRBV3-1|TRBD2|TRBJ2-7|.
TGTGCCAGCAGCCAAGATGGTAGCGGGAGGTCCCTTTCCTACGAGCAGTACTTC
CASSQDGSGRSLSYEQYF
>TRBV19|TRBD2|TRBJ2-2|many
TGTGCCAGTAGACATCGGGGACTAGCGGGTTCGCGGACCGGGGAGCTGTTTTTT
CASRHRGLAGSRTGELFF
>TRBV5-1|TRBD1|TRBJ1-1|many
TGCGCCAGCAGCTTGGAGAGGACAGGGACCGGAACTGAAGCTTTCTTT
CASSLERTGTGTEAFF
>TRBV4-2|.|TRBJ1-4|few
TGTGCCAGCAGCCAAGATCCGGAGACACCAAAACTGTTTTTT
CASSQDPETPKLFF
>TRBV12-3/TRBV12-4|TRBD2|TRBJ2-5|many
TGTGCCAGCAGTTTAGGCCTAGCGGGATACATGAAGACCCAGTACTTC
CASSLGLAGYMKTQYF
>TRBV7-9|.|TRBJ1-1|many
TGTGCCAGCAGCGCGGACAGACCCAGAATGAACACTGAAGCTTTCTTT
CASSADRPRMNTEAFF
>TRBV11-3|TRBD2|TRBJ2-7|few
TGTGCCAGCACTCTAGGGAGGGGTGGCACCTACGAGCAGTACTTC
CASTLGRGGTYEQYF
>TRBV15|TRBD2|TRBJ2-7|many
TGTGCCACCAGCAACAGGAAACCGGGACTAGCTTGGGGGCGTAAAGGCTACGAGCAGTACTTC
CATSNRKPGLAWGRKGYEQYF
>TRBV19|.|TRBJ2-3|few
TGTGCCAGCCGACGCCGACAGACTAGCACAGATACGCAGTATTTT
CASRRRQTSTDTQYF
>TRBV29-1|.|TRBJ2-2|few
TGCAGCGTTGTGTGGCGGAGCACCGGGGAGCTGTTTTTT
CSVVWRSTGELFF
>TRBV20-1|TRBD1|TRBJ1-1|few
TGCAGTCTTACCGGGACAGGGACGGACACTGAAGCTTTCTTT
CSLTGTGTDTEAFF